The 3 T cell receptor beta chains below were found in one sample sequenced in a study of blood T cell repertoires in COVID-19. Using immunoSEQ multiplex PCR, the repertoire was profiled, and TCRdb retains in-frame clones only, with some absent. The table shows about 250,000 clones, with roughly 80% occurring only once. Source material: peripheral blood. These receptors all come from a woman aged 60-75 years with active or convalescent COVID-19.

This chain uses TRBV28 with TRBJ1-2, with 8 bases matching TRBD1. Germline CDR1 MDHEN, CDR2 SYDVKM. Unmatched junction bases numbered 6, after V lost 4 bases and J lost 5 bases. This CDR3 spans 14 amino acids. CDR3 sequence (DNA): TGTGCCAGCAGTTCCGGACAGGGCAAGTATGGCTACACCTTC. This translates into CASSSGQGKYGYTF.

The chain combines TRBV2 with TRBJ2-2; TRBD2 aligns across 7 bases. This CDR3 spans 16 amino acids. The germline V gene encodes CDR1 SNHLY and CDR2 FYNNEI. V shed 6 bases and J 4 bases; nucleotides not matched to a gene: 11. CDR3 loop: CASRLGGLEPTGELFF. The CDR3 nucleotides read TGTGCCAGCAGGTTAGGCGGACTAGAGCCCACCGGGGAGCTGTTTTTT.

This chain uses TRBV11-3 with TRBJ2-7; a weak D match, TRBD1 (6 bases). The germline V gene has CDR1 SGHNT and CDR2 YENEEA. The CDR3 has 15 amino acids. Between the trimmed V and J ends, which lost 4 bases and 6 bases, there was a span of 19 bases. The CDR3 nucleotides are TGTGCCAGCAGCTCCACAGGGAGATTAATCCCCGAGCAGTACTTC. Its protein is CASSSTGRLIPEQYF.